This T cell receptor beta chain was retrieved from a study of blood T cell repertoires in COVID-19. At the level of the study: From the United States, Italy and Spain came samples of acute and convalescent COVID-19. Nucleic acid was either cDNA or gDNA, and it came from T cells, B-cell-depleted T cells, or PBMCs.

The sample holds a few counts of this clone. V lost 5 bases and J lost 2; bases outside the gene matches: 9. The CDR3 has 17 amino acids. Germline loops: CDR1 MNHNY, CDR2 SVGAGI (reference sequence). TCRdb's table, derived via immunoSEQ multiplex PCR, lists solely in-frame clones and lacks some. The repertoire holds around 300,000 clones, with 85% to 90% as singletons. Participant age was roughly 18 to 95 years, and participants resided in roughly 25 US areas. Participants' reported clinical history set cohort assignment. The chain links TRBV6-6 to TRBJ2-7; 13 bases agree with TRBD2. Input material: PBMCs or T cells enriched from blood (not recorded which). The sequence derives from a woman aged 18 to 35 who had recovered from COVID-19. For the CDR3, the DNA is TGTGCCAGCAGTCGCGGGACTAGCGGGACCGCCGCCTACGAGCAGTACTTC. It encodes CASSRGTSGTAAYEQYF.